The source of this T cell receptor (beta chain) is a study of tumor-infiltrating lymphocytes in primary liver carcinoma. About the study: Surgical resection was used to treat these primary liver carcinoma patients. Participating patients were men and women between 30 and 69 years old.

Unsorted whole blood yielded blood RNA, and germline DNA was extracted as well. A constant-region primer served to make TCR beta cDNA from about 500 ng total RNA. The TCR beta library was amplified through three nested multiplex PCR rounds in a modified ARM-PCR procedure. TCRdb ran MiXCR on the multiplex PCR reads and lists one entry per CDR3 protein. The repertoire includes 330,000 or so distinct CDR3 sequences, almost 65% of them detected once, and under 8.5% sits in the top ten. As regards this clonotype: Its specificity is unknown.

Study-wide results and caveats: Pairs comparing tumor with adjacent tissue or blood overlapped less than pairs drawn from tumor regions. Samples, which were bulk and unsorted, did not allow CD4+ and CD8+ repertoires to be compared.

This receptor was obtained from a man aged 40-49 years with primary liver carcinoma and hepatitis B virus infection. Sequenced material: peripheral blood.

The CDR3 DNA sequence: TGTGCCAGCAGCTTCAGTCAAGGGATTAATGAGCAGTTCTTC. This codes for CASSFSQGINEQFF. V and J are TRBV11-2 and TRBJ2-1; no definite D call. The V gene lost 3 bases and the J gene lost 7 bases, with 13 bases spanning the gap. The CDR3 loop spans 14 amino acids. Germline V gene lookup returns CDR1 SGHAT and CDR2 FQNNGV.